This TCR beta chain was sequenced in a study of Graves' ophthalmopathy and Graves' hyperthyroidism. RNA transcripts provided the template for amplifying TCR beta CDR3 regions. HTBI-primed first-round RT-PCR preceded second-round multiplex PCR. TCRdb recomputed calls from the multiplex PCR reads with MiXCR, one row per CDR3 protein. The sample yields about 400,000 distinct CDR3 sequences, approximately 20% seen once. This clonotype was recorded at least ten times. Germline-derived CDR1 and CDR2 are MNHEY and SMNVEV (reference sequence). The CDR3 covers 13 residues. J was trimmed by 4 bases and V by 3 bases; bases with no gene match: 2.

The sequence was obtained from a woman between 18 and 30 years old with Graves' ophthalmopathy. The chain has TRBV27 and TRBJ2-7, with 8 bases lining up with TRBD1. Input material: peripheral blood. The CDR3 spells CASSFRGLYEQYF. CDR3 nucleotides: TGTGCCAGCAGTTTCAGGGGGCTATACGAGCAGTACTTC.